This T cell receptor beta chain is from a study of blood T cells in healthy people across ages. V lost 5 bases to trimming and J lost 6 bases; unmatched junction nucleotides: 9. This CDR3 has 15 amino acids. Germline CDR1 MNHEY, CDR2 SMNVEV (reference sequence). This clonotype was counted a few times. Combining a sample-barcoded 5' primer with a J-beta primer mix, a second PCR ran for roughly 7 to 11 cycles. TCRdb re-analysed the 5' RACE reads in MiXCR, keeping a single row per CDR3 protein. The repertoire consists of fewer than 2 million distinct CDR3 sequences, with more than 35% occurring once and the leading ten covering roughly 23%.

This receptor was taken from a human donor in good health. The chain combines TRBV27 with TRBJ1-1; 10 bases are shared with TRBD1. Material for sequencing was blood. This CDR3 is CASSAGGQGPPEAFF. CDR3 coding DNA: TGTGCCAGCAGTGCCGGGGGACAGGGGCCCCCTGAAGCTTTCTTT.